The table lists the clone carrying this T cell receptor beta chain with a few counts. Expressed TCRB transcripts were sequenced because the entire RNA isolate underwent reverse transcription. Libraries were prepared by immunoSEQ multiplex PCR; TCRdb keeps only in-frame clonotypes and omits some of them. The data contain hundreds of thousands of clones, 30% of them singletons. These data come from a study of beta chain features in type 1 diabetes. Sorted populations were all over 98% pure. CDR3 size: 14 residues. Per germline, CDR1 PRHDT and CDR2 FYEKMQ (reference sequence). The V segment lost 3 bases and the J segment 6 bases; nucleotides outside the gene matches: 6.

The TCR originated in a young man in good health. The chain couples TRBV13 to TRBJ2-7; 9 bases fit TRBD1. Sequenced sample: naive CD4+ T cells from blood. The chain's CDR3 is CASSFRDRAIEQYF. CDR3 DNA: TGTGCCAGCAGCTTCAGGGACAGGGCCATCGAGCAGTACTTC.